This passage covers 18 T cell receptor beta chains from one sample sequenced in a study of neurological immune-mediated disorders. Using its own MiXCR run on the 5' RACE reads, TCRdb lists one record per CDR3 protein. Of 50,000 to 65,000 distinct CDR3 sequences listed, around 3.6% were seen once; the top ten hold roughly 1.5%. The sample taken for sequencing was PBMCs. Receptor source: a man aged 30 to 45 with multiple sclerosis.

This clonotype was seen only a few times. The J gene is TRBJ2-1, the V gene TRBV20-1; 15 bases are a match to TRBD2. After removal of 4 bases from V and 2 bases from J, the junction contained 6 bases not matched to a gene. Germline loops: CDR1 DFQATT, CDR2 SNEGSKA (reference sequence). This CDR3 contains 17 residues. In DNA form, the CDR3 reads TGCAGTGCTAAGGGGACTAGCGGGAGGAAAACCTACAATGAGCAGTTCTTC. It encodes CSAKGTSGRKTYNEQFF.

This clonotype came up many times. CDR3 nucleotide sequence: TGCGCCAGCAGCTTGTTAGCGGGACCCACAGATACGCAGTATTTT. Protein product: CASSLLAGPTDTQYF. The chain joins TRBV5-1 to TRBJ2-3; 8 nucleotides agree with TRBD2. Germline CDR1 reads SGHRS; CDR2 reads YFSETQ. The CDR3 covers 15 residues. The V gene end was trimmed by 1 base and the J gene end by 2 bases; junction bases not matched to a gene: 3.

The chain employs TRBV9 and TRBJ1-6, with 8 positions matching TRBD1. This CDR3 has 15 residues. Trimming removed 4 bases from V and 9 bases from J; junction bases left unmatched: 9. Per the germline V gene, CDR1 is SGDLS and CDR2 is YYNGEE. CDR3 loop: CASSLGQALGSPLHF. CDR3 nucleotide sequence: TGTGCCAGCAGCTTGGGACAGGCCCTAGGTTCACCCCTCCACTTT.

This clonotype has ten or more counts. The chain couples TRBV5-1 to TRBJ2-1; perhaps TRBD2 as D (6 bases). CDR1 and CDR2 (germline): SGHRS, YFSETQ. Trimming took off 4 bases at V and 9 bases at J, with 20 bases between the two ends. This CDR3 region has 15 residues. CDR3 amino acids: CASSGTRDLGGEQFF. The CDR3 bases are TGCGCCAGCAGCGGAACCCGGGACTTGGGCGGTGAGCAGTTCTTC.

The genes are TRBV5-4 and TRBJ1-1; no definite D call. Trimming stripped 0 bases from V and 4 bases from J, with 10 bases between. CDR3 length: 14 amino acids. Germline CDR1 reads SGHNT; CDR2 reads YYREEE (reference sequence). The CDR3 coding sequence is TGTGCCAGCAGCTTGGTTAAGGGAGCCACTGAAGCTTTCTTT. The encoded protein is CASSLVKGATEAFF.

The sample holds many counts of this clonotype. This chain uses TRBV6-5 with TRBJ1-2; 9 nucleotides align to TRBD1. CDR3 length: 18 residues. With 4 bases clipped from V and 8 bases from J, the junction kept 20 bases outside the gene matches. Germline assignment: CDR1 MNHEY and CDR2 SVGAGI. The CDR3: CASSSLLNLQGAGGGYTF. CDR3 coding DNA: TGTGCCAGCAGTTCCCTCCTGAACTTACAGGGGGCAGGGGGGGGCTACACCTTC.

This clonotype was seen repeatedly, ten times or more. This chain joins TRBV4-1 and TRBJ2-3; possible D gene TRBD1, 6 bases. Germline V gene data show CDR1 as MGHRA and CDR2 as YSYEKL. CDR3 size: 14 residues. V dropped 3 bases and J dropped 6 bases, with 13 bases sitting between them. The CDR3 protein is CASSQVTTGDTQYF. DNA for the CDR3: TGCGCCAGCAGCCAGGTCACCACAGGGGATACGCAGTATTTT.

In this sample, this clonotype turned up many times. The rearrangement links TRBV12-3 or TRBV12-4 to TRBJ2-2; tentatively, D is TRBD2 (6 bases). This CDR3 is built from 14 residues. Trimming took off 5 bases at V and 4 bases at J, with 11 bases between the two ends. Here the CDR3 reads CASSLLGGTGELFF. The CDR3 DNA sequence: TGTGCCAGCAGTCTCCTGGGGGGCACCGGGGAGCTGTTTTTT.

This clonotype appeared a few times. The chain is built from TRBV5-1 and TRBJ1-3; possible D gene TRBD1, 5 bases. From germline, CDR1 is SGHRS and CDR2 YFSETQ. Trimming took off 4 bases at V and 0 bases at J, with 11 bases between the two ends. The CDR3 is 15 residues long. The chain's CDR3 is CASSRDSYSGNTIYF. CDR3 nucleotides: TGCGCCAGCAGCCGGGACTCCTACTCTGGAAACACCATATATTTT.

This clonotype was seen at least ten times. This chain uses TRBV11-2 with TRBJ2-5; 8 bases align to TRBD2. The V segment lost 0 bases and the J segment 2 bases; nucleotides outside the gene matches: 8. Per germline, CDR1 SGHAT and CDR2 FQNNGV. This CDR3 spans 17 amino acids. CDR3 amino acids: CASSLDPPAGVQETQYF. In nucleotides, the CDR3 is TGTGCCAGCAGCTTAGATCCCCCAGCGGGGGTGCAAGAGACCCAGTACTTC.

This clonotype has at least ten counts. The rearrangement uses TRBV12-3 or TRBV12-4 and TRBJ2-3; D is ambiguous. Between the trimmed V and J ends, which lost 6 bases and 0 bases, there was a span of 10 bases. The CDR3 totals 14 residues. DNA for the CDR3: TGTGCCAGCAGAGGTGCATCTAGCACAGATACGCAGTATTTT. The encoded protein is CASRGASSTDTQYF.

This clonotype was counted at least ten times. This sequence joins TRBV14 and TRBJ1-1; TRBD1 agrees at 9 bases. With 3 bases clipped from V and 11 bases from J, the junction kept 7 bases outside the gene matches. This CDR3 comprises 13 residues. Germline assignment: CDR1 SGHDN and CDR2 FVKESK. The CDR3 reads CASSQMGQGWAFF. For the CDR3, the DNA is TGTGCCAGCAGCCAGATGGGACAGGGTTGGGCTTTCTTT.

This clonotype has ten or more counts. The chain has TRBV2 and TRBJ2-1; D is ambiguous. V shed 2 bases and J shed 0 bases, with 8 bases lying between them. CDR3 length equals 15 residues. From germline, CDR1 is SNHLY and CDR2 FYNNEI. CDR3 region: CASSEWSGSYNEQFF. The CDR3, as DNA: TGTGCCAGCAGTGAATGGTCGGGCTCCTACAATGAGCAGTTCTTC.

In this sample, this clonotype turned up many times. The chain is built from TRBV20-1 and TRBJ2-1, with a weak D call TRBD2 (6 bases). Trimming removed 0 bases at V and 10 bases at J, with 25 bases between. The CDR3 contains 17 residues. Germline V gives CDR1 DFQATT, CDR2 SNEGSKA (reference sequence). The CDR3 DNA reads as TGCAGTGCTAGAGATCTACACACCGGGACTCCGCCGGGGGAGCAGTTCTTC. This sequence encodes CSARDLHTGTPPGEQFF.

This clonotype was counted ten times or more. The chain couples TRBV5-5 to TRBJ2-7; possible D gene TRBD1, 5 bases. With 0 bases removed from V and 3 bases from J, the gap between germline ends came to 13 bases. The germline CDR1 and CDR2 sequences are SGHKS and YYEKEE (reference sequence). The CDR3 runs to 15 residues. The DNA for the CDR3 is TGTGCCAGCAGCTTGGATCAGGGAACGGGCTACGAGCAGTACTTC. Translating it yields CASSLDQGTGYEQYF.

This clonotype was observed many times. The chain combines TRBV20-1 with TRBJ2-1; D ambiguous. The CDR3 loop spans 11 amino acids. Germline CDR1 DFQATT, CDR2 SNEGSKA (reference sequence). With 3 bases removed from V and 7 bases from J, the gap between germline ends came to 7 bases. DNA for the CDR3: TGCAGTGCTAGCCCTTTTAATGAGCAGTTCTTC. It specifies CSASPFNEQFF.

Many counts were recorded for this clonotype. This rearrangement joins TRBV9 to TRBJ2-1, with 9 bases that match TRBD2. Trimming at V came to 0 bases and at J to 2 bases, leaving 6 bases not matched to a gene. This CDR3 is 17 amino acids long. Germline lookup yields CDR1 SGDLS and CDR2 YYNGEE. The CDR3 DNA is TGTGCCAGCAGCGTAGGTGGGCTAGCGGGAACCTACAATGAGCAGTTCTTC. This encodes CASSVGGLAGTYNEQFF.

This clonotype occurred many times. V usage is TRBV12-3 or TRBV12-4 and J usage is TRBJ2-7, with no clear D. The CDR3 totals 14 residues. V was clipped by 6 bases and J by 6 bases, with 18 bases between them. The CDR3 DNA reads as TGTGCCAGCAGATTCTCCGGGTCCCTGGGCGAGCAGTACTTC. It is translated as CASRFSGSLGEQYF.